The rows below give T cell receptor beta chains drawn from one sample of a study of Tregs in tolerant kidney transplant recipients. No antigen has been assigned to these receptors. Here immunoSEQ multiplex PCR was the method, and the copy in TCRdb shows in-frame clones only, minus some. Of approximately 30,000 clones in the sample, 82% were seen once. Sequencing input: Tregs from blood cultured with allogeneic cells. Source of these receptors: a human donor in good health. CDR3s include the opening cysteine and the closing phenylalanine or tryptophan. D genes are given only for firm matches. Clone size appears in some rows only: once, few, many, or a class for an expanded clone.

>TRBV18|-|TRBJ2-7|TRBD1
CASSPRGTGGLTYEQYF
TGTGCCAGCTCACCTCGGGGGACAGGGGGTCTCACCTACGAGCAGTACTTC
>TRBV30|-|TRBJ2-3|TRBD1
CASDRVTTDTQYF
TGTGCCTCGGACAGGGTGACGACAGATACGCAGTATTTT
>TRBV7-2|few|TRBJ2-3|-
CASSLGVLGDTQYF
TGTGCCAGCAGCTTAGGGGTCTTGGGAGATACGCAGTATTTT
>TRBV7-2|-|TRBJ2-5|-
CASLRDSTHQETQYF
TGTGCCAGCCTTCGAGACTCCACACACCAAGAGACCCAGTACTTC
>TRBV7-9|-|TRBJ2-7|TRBD2
CASSQGLAYSYEQYF
TGTGCCAGCAGCCAAGGACTAGCGTATTCCTACGAGCAGTACTTC
>TRBV20-1|-|TRBJ2-4|-
CSAFRDFVQYF
TGCAGTGCTTTCCGGGACTTCGTTCAGTACTTC
>TRBV11-2|medium-sized|TRBJ1-1|-
CATQRIRGRAEAFF
TGTGCCACCCAGCGGATCAGGGGTAGGGCTGAAGCTTTCTTT
>TRBV29-1|-|TRBJ1-1|-
CSVLTGVNTEAFF
TGCAGCGTACTGACAGGAGTGAACACTGAAGCTTTCTTT
>TRBV4-3|-|TRBJ2-3|-
CASSQDILQSGRETDTQYF
TGCGCCAGCAGCCAAGATATTTTACAGAGCGGAAGGGAGACAGATACGCAGTATTTT
>TRBV7-9|few|TRBJ2-7|-
CASSETRYYEQYF
TGTGCCAGCAGCGAGACTAGATACTACGAGCAGTACTTC
>TRBV7-2|-|TRBJ1-1|-
CASSSIGGTEAFF
TGTGCCAGCAGCTCAATCGGGGGTACTGAAGCTTTCTTT